One and the same sample provided the 27 T cell receptor beta chains below, sequenced in a study of T cells expressing NK-cell markers. Reprocessing the 5' RACE reads, TCRdb reports a single entry for every CDR3 protein and omits DNA. This sample's clone table lists roughly 180,000 distinct CDR3 sequences. The sample was blood T cells: a sorted CD56 or NKG2C T cell subset, CD4+ or CD8+ T cells, or bulk PBMC T cells (not recorded which). Receptors originate from a woman aged 18 to 75 in good health.

The J gene is TRBJ1-3, the V gene TRBV29-1; the D gene TCRdb calls, TRBD1, cannot be checked with no DNA. The CDR3 sequence is 12 residues long. Germline V gene sequence: CDR1 SQVTM, CDR2 ANQGSEA. The CDR3: CSVVGQGGTIYF.

The rearrangement joins TRBV20-1 to TRBJ2-3. The CDR3 runs 17 residues. Germline lookup yields CDR1 DFQATT and CDR2 SNEGSKA (reference sequence). CDR3: CSARDSASGVSTDTQYF.

The chain couples TRBV10-3 to TRBJ1-6; without DNA, the TCRdb call of TRBD1 cannot be checked. The CDR3 length is 12 residues. Per germline, CDR1 ENHRY and CDR2 SYGVKD. CDR3 loop: CATMDRNSPLHF.

V is TRBV5-1 and J is TRBJ2-1. The CDR3 length is 16 residues. Germline CDR1 is SGHRS and CDR2 is YFSETQ. The CDR3 here is CASSLSRTSRDNEQFF.

This chain uses TRBV5-5 with TRBJ2-7; the D call from TCRdb, TRBD1, cannot be confirmed without DNA. The CDR3 runs to 14 residues. The germline gives CDR1 SGHKS, CDR2 YYEKEE (reference sequence). The CDR3 loop is CASSALDRGYEQYF.

The rearrangement uses TRBV6-1 and TRBJ2-5. The germline V gene has CDR1 MNHNS and CDR2 SASEGT. This CDR3 contains 12 residues. CDR3 amino acids: CASRVGQETQYF.

The gene calls are TRBV4-1 and TRBJ1-3. This CDR3 contains 13 residues. Germline V lookup: CDR1 MGHRA, CDR2 YSYEKL. The CDR3: CASSQISGNTIYF.

The chain is built from TRBV9 and TRBJ2-1; without DNA, the TCRdb call of TRBD2 cannot be checked. Germline V gives CDR1 SGDLS, CDR2 YYNGEE. The CDR3 length is 18 residues. This CDR3 reads CASSVVGTSGYPYNEQFF.

The CDR3 sequence: CASSSLRSSYEQYF. The chain recombines TRBV7-9 with TRBJ2-7. CDR3 length: 14 residues. Germline CDR1 SEHNR, CDR2 FQNEAQ (reference sequence). The entire variable domain, with the rest obtained from reference TRBV7-9 and TRBJ2-7, is as follows: DTGVSQNPRHKITKRGQNVTFRCDPISEHNRLYWYRQTLGQGPEFLTYFQNEAQLEKSRLLSDRFSAERPKGSFSTLEIQRTEQGDSAMYLCASSSLRSSYEQYFGPGTRLTVT.

This chain uses TRBV12-3 or TRBV12-4 with TRBJ1-3. CDR3 length: 15 amino acids. CDR3 loop: CASSLTVYSGNTIYF.

V gene TRBV7-9 combines with J gene TRBJ1-4; TCRdb calls TRBD1, which cannot be checked without DNA. The germline CDR1 and CDR2 sequences are SEHNR and FQNEAQ (reference sequence). CDR3 length: 15 amino acids. The CDR3 region is CASSPRAGTNEKLFF.

The chain carries TRBV4-1 and TRBJ2-3; the TCRdb call, TRBD2, lacks DNA for checking. CDR1 and CDR2 from the germline V gene are MGHRA and YSYEKL. This CDR3 has 15 residues. The CDR3 here is CASSHPGTYTDTQYF.

The chain joins TRBV15 to TRBJ2-1. This CDR3 has 12 amino acids. From germline, CDR1 is LNHNV and CDR2 YYDKDF (reference sequence). Here the CDR3 reads CATRAERHEQFF.

The V call is TRBV5-1, the J call TRBJ2-7; the TCRdb call, TRBD1, lacks DNA for checking. CDR3 length: 16 amino acids. Germline CDR1 SGHRS, CDR2 YFSETQ. The CDR3 here is CASSLAGGLPGYEQYF.

This rearrangement joins TRBV5-1 to TRBJ2-7; no DNA is available, so the TRBD1 call from TCRdb remains unchecked. Germline CDR1 and CDR2: SGHRS and YFSETQ. The CDR3 has 15 amino acids. The CDR3 loop is CASSLVGTGGYEQYF.

This chain connects TRBV30 to TRBJ2-5; TCRdb lists TRBD1, though no DNA is available to test this call. Germline V lookup: CDR1 GTSNPN, CDR2 SVGIG (reference sequence). CDR3 length: 12 residues. The CDR3 sequence is CARDSGGETQYF. Full variable domain (remainder filled in from reference TRBV30 and TRBJ2-5): SQTIHQWPATLVQPVGSPLSLECTVEGTSNPNLYWYRQAAGRGLQLLFYSVGIGQISSEVPQNLSASRPQDRQFILSSKKLLLSDSGFYLCARDSGGETQYFGPGTRLLVL.

The chain uses TRBV11-2 and TRBJ2-7. Germline V gives CDR1 SGHAT, CDR2 FQNNGV. This CDR3 is built from 12 residues. CDR3 in amino acids: CASSPGPYEQYF.

The CDR3 protein is CASSFAGAGEKLFF. V usage is TRBV12-3 or TRBV12-4 and J usage is TRBJ1-4; no DNA is available, so the TRBD1 call from TCRdb remains unchecked. The CDR3 has 14 amino acids.

The rearrangement uses TRBV28 and TRBJ2-1; TCRdb calls TRBD2, which cannot be checked without DNA. Per germline, CDR1 MDHEN and CDR2 SYDVKM. The CDR3 totals 15 residues. The CDR3 protein is CASSPTSPRPREQFF.

The chain links TRBV7-3 to TRBJ2-1; checking the TCRdb D call of TRBD1 is not possible without DNA. The V gene's germline CDR1 is SGHTA and CDR2 FQGTGA. This CDR3 has 13 amino acids. The CDR3 is CASSPGNYNEQFF.

The J gene is TRBJ2-3, the V gene TRBV12-3 or TRBV12-4; TCRdb lists TRBD1, though no DNA is available to test this call. This CDR3 is 14 amino acids long. CDR3 sequence reads: CASSLSGGPDTQYF.

This sequence joins TRBV4-1 and TRBJ2-7; there is no DNA to check the TCRdb D call of TRBD2. The germline CDR1 and CDR2 sequences are MGHRA and YSYEKL. The CDR3 spans 16 residues. The CDR3 here is CASSQAASGGTYEQYF.

The CDR3 loop reads CASSQAYPSSGNTIYF. The V and J genes are TRBV3-1 and TRBJ1-3. The CDR3 runs to 16 residues. The germline CDR1 and CDR2 sequences are LGHDT and YNNKEL (reference sequence).

The genes are TRBV27 and TRBJ2-1; TCRdb's D call, TRBD2, is unchecked because there is no DNA. CDR3 size: 15 residues. Per the germline V gene, CDR1 is MNHEY and CDR2 is SMNVEV (reference sequence). This chain's CDR3 is CASSPRLAGLNEQFF.

The rearrangement uses TRBV28 and TRBJ2-5; TCRdb's D call of TRBD1 is untestable without DNA. Germline CDR1 MDHEN, CDR2 SYDVKM. There are 13 residues in the CDR3. The CDR3 loop reads CASNRERGETQYF. The whole variable domain, remainder taken from reference TRBV28 and TRBJ2-5, is DVKVTQSSRYLVKRTGEKVFLECVQDMDHENMFWYRQDPGLGLRLIYFSYDVKMKEKGDIPEGYSVSREKKERFSLILESASTNQTSMYLCASNRERGETQYFGPGTRLLVL.

The genes are TRBV18 and TRBJ2-7; the TCRdb D gene call, TRBD2, has no DNA to confirm it. The CDR3 totals 18 residues. Looked up from germline, CDR1 is KGHSH and CDR2 is LQKENI. CDR3 region: CASSPISSSGRAGVEQYF.

The genes are TRBV2 and TRBJ2-4. The CDR3 covers 16 residues. Germline V gene lookup returns CDR1 SNHLY and CDR2 FYNNEI. CDR3 region: CASSGGTNSAKNIQYF. Full variable domain (outside the CDR3, taken from reference TRBV2 and TRBJ2-4): EPEVTQTPSHQVTQMGQEVILRCVPISNHLYFYWYRQILGQKVEFLVSFYNNEISEKSEIFDDQFSVERPDGSNFTLKIRSTKLEDSAMYFCASSGGTNSAKNIQYFGAGTRLSVL.